This T cell receptor (beta chain) emerged from a study of shared clonotypes between healthy human individuals. A note on this clone: Its antigen is undetermined.

For sorted subsets, approximately 200 ng DNA per replicate equaled 30,000 or so T cell genomes. The table came from immunoSEQ multiplex PCR; TCRdb's copy has only in-frame clones and leaves some out. The sample has a few million clones; around 95% are singletons. Study findings and constraints: Across a handful of donors, naive CD4 shared roughly 5%, naive CD8 less than 4%, memory CD4 over 2%, memory CD8 more than 0.35%.

CDR1 and CDR2 (germline): SGHVS, FNYEAQ. The CDR3 loop spans 17 amino acids. V trimming: 0 bases; J trimming: 3 bases; junction bases outside the gene matches: 9. The naive CD8 subset, CD45RO-negative cells positively selected for CCR7, excluded terminally differentiated effector memory CD45RA+ cells. V gene TRBV7-6 combines with J gene TRBJ1-2, with TRBD1 matching over 8 bases. This sequence originates from a man aged 18 to 30 in good health. Some clones in this sample may be carry-over from other donors' samples. What was sequenced was naive CD8+ T cells from PBMCs. The DNA of the CDR3 is TGTGCCAGCAGCTTAGCGCTTCGGACAGGGAAGGACTATGGCTACACCTTC. It translates to CASSLALRTGKDYGYTF.